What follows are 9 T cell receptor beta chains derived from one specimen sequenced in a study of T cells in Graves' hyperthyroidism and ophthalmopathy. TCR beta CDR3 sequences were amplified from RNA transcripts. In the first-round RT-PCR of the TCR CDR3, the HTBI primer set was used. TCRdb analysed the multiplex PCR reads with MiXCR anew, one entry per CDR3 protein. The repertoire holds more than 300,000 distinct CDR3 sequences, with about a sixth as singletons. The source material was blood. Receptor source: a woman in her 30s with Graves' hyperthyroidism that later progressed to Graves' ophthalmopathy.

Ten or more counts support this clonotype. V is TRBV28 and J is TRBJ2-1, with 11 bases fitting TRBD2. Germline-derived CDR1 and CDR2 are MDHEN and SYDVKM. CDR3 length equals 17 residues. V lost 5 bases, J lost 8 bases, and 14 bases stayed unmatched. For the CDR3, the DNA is TGTGCCAGCAGTCTGGCCGTAGCGGGAGGGCGGCCGGATGAGCAGTTCTTC. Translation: CASSLAVAGGRPDEQFF.

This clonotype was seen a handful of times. In DNA, the CDR3 is TGTGCCAGTAGTCCTGGGCCGGAGGGAAAAGGGGAGCTGTTTTTT. The encoded protein is CASSPGPEGKGELFF. The chain uses TRBV19 and TRBJ2-2; weak D call: TRBD2 (6 bases). The CDR3 length is 15 residues. Germline V gives CDR1 LNHDA, CDR2 SQIVND (reference sequence). Trimming removed 5 bases at V and 8 bases at J, with 18 bases between.

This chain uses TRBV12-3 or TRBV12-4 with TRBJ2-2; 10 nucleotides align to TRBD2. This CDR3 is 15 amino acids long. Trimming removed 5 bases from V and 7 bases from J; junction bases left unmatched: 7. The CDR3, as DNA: TGTGCCAGCAGTCCTCTAGCGGGAGCGATCGGGGAGCTGTTTTTT. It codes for CASSPLAGAIGELFF.

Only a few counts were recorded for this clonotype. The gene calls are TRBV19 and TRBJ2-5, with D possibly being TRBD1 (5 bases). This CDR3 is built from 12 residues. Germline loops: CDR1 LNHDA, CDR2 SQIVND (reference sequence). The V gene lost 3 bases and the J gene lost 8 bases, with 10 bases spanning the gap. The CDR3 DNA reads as TGTGCCAGTAGTATCCCCGGACAAACCCAGTACTTC. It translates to CASSIPGQTQYF.

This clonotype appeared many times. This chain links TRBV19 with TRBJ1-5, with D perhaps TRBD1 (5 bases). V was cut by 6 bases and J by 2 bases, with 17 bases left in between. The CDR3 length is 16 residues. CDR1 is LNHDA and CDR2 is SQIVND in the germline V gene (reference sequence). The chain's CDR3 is CASSPQVYARNQPQHF. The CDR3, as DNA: TGTGCCAGTAGCCCACAGGTTTACGCGCGCAATCAGCCCCAGCATTTT. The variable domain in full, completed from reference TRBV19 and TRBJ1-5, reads DGGITQSPKYLFRKEGQNVTLSCEQNLNHDAMYWYRQDPGQGLRLIYYSQIVNDFQKGDIAEGYSVSREKKESFPLTVTSAQKNPTAFYLCASSPQVYARNQPQHFGDGTRLSIL.

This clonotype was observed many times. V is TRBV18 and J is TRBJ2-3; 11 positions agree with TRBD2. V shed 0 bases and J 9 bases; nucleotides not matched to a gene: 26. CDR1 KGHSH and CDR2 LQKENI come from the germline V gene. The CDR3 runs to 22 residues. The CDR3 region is CASSPPVGTSGRATTFDLTQYF. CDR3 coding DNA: TGTGCCAGCTCACCACCGGTCGGGACTAGCGGCCGGGCGACCACCTTTGACCTCACGCAGTATTTT.

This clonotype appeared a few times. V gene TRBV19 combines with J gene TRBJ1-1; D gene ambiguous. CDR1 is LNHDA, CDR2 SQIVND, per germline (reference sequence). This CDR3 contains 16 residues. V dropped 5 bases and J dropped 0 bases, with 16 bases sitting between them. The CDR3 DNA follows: TGTGCCAGTAGTTCCCCCGGGCGGCCTATGAACACTGAAGCTTTCTTT. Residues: CASSSPGRPMNTEAFF.

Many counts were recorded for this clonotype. CDR3 bases: TGTGCCTGGGGGGCCGGGGTTGAAGCTTTCTTT. It codes for CAWGAGVEAFF. The chain couples TRBV30 to TRBJ1-1; TRBD1 is a possible D gene (5 bases). The CDR3 extends over 11 amino acids. CDR1 and CDR2 (germline): GTSNPN, SVGIG (reference sequence). The V end was cut by 5 bases, the J end by 7 bases, with 11 bases between.

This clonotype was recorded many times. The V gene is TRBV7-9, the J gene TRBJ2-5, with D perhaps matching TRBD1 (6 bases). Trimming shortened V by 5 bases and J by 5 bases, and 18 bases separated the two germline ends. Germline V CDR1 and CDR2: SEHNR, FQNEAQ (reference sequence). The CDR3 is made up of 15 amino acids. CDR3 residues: CASSPPVGGWETQYF. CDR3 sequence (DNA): TGTGCCAGCAGCCCGCCGGTAGGGGGTTGGGAGACCCAGTACTTC. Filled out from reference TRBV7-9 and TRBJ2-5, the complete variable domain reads DTGVSQNPRHKITKRGQNVTFRCDPISEHNRLYWYRQTLGQGPEFLTYFQNEAQLEKSRLLSDRFSAERPKGSFSTLEIQRTEQGDSAMYLCASSPPVGGWETQYFGPGTRLLVL.